Listed here are 8 T cell receptor beta chains from one sample, sequenced in a study of early stage breast cancer tumors. Sequencing used immunoSEQ multiplex PCR; TCRdb keeps in-frame clones, though not all of them. Of 20,000 to 25,000 clones in the sample, about 70% are singletons; the top ten hold over 9.5%. Sequencing was carried out using breast tumor tissue. The origin of the receptors is a person aged 55 to 75 with breast cancer.

The chain combines TRBV25-1 with TRBJ2-1; 9 nucleotides agree with TRBD1. CDR1 and CDR2 (germline): MGHDK, SYGVNS. This CDR3 has 15 amino acids. Germline trimming cut 3 bases from V and 8 bases from J; bases unmatched to any gene: 8. The CDR3 is CASSDFRDRADEQFF. The CDR3 DNA reads TGTGCCAGCAGTGATTTTCGGGACAGGGCTGATGAGCAGTTCTTC.

This clone was counted between two and nine times. V and J are TRBV29-1 and TRBJ2-7; D uncertain. Germline V gene data show CDR1 as SQVTM and CDR2 as ANQGSEA. The V end was cut by 7 bases, the J end by 5 bases, with 21 bases between. The CDR3 has 14 residues. The CDR3 sequence: CSAAPRIGYNEQYF. The CDR3 coding sequence is TGCAGCGCGGCCCCCAGAATCGGGTACAACGAGCAGTACTTC.

The chain couples TRBV4-3 to TRBJ2-3, with 10 bases lining up with TRBD2. V dropped 3 bases and J dropped 6; count of bases not matched to a gene: 6. The CDR3 totals 15 residues. Germline V gene lookup returns CDR1 LGHNA and CDR2 YSLEER. The CDR3 nucleotides are TGCGCCAGCAGCCAGGCACTAGCGGGAATGGATACGCAGTATTTT. This encodes CASSQALAGMDTQYF.

This clone appeared a single time. V gene TRBV7-2 combines with J gene TRBJ1-1, with D possibly matching TRBD1 (6 bases). Germline V CDR1 and CDR2: SGHTA, FQGNSA. The CDR3 is made up of 15 amino acids. Trimming took off 0 bases at V and 2 bases at J, with 10 bases between the two ends. The CDR3 sequence is CASSLAPTGNTEAFF. The CDR3 DNA follows: TGTGCCAGCAGCTTAGCCCCGACAGGTAACACTGAAGCTTTCTTT.

The rearrangement joins TRBV6-5 to TRBJ2-3, with 7 bases fitting TRBD2. Germline V gene data show CDR1 as MNHEY and CDR2 as SVGAGI. The CDR3 loop spans 14 amino acids. V shed 8 bases, J shed 3 bases, and the junction held 8 bases outside the gene matches. The CDR3 region has the DNA TGTGCCAGCCGCAAGATCGGGGGGACAGATACGCAGTATTTT. Its protein product is CASRKIGGTDTQYF.

This clone occurred a few times. The chain uses TRBV2 and TRBJ2-7; a weak D match, TRBD2 (6 bases). V was cut by 7 bases and J by 0 bases, with 13 bases left in between. The germline gives CDR1 SNHLY, CDR2 FYNNEI. This CDR3 has 14 amino acids. The CDR3 DNA is TGTGCCAGCAATGGAGGGGATAGCTCCTACGAGCAGTACTTC. Its translation: CASNGGDSSYEQYF.

The rearrangement links TRBV19 to TRBJ2-7; TRBD2 aligns across 11 bases. Germline V CDR1 and CDR2: LNHDA, SQIVND (reference sequence). V trimming: 2 bases; J trimming: 2 bases; junction bases outside the gene matches: 2. This CDR3 is built from 15 residues. The CDR3 DNA reads TGTGCCAGTAGTATACTAGCGGGAGGCCCCTACGAGCAGTACTTC. This translates into CASSILAGGPYEQYF. Filled out from reference TRBV19 and TRBJ2-7, the complete variable domain reads DGGITQSPKYLFRKEGQNVTLSCEQNLNHDAMYWYRQDPGQGLRLIYYSQIVNDFQKGDIAEGYSVSREKKESFPLTVTSAQKNPTAFYLCASSILAGGPYEQYFGPGTRLTVT.

Only a few counts were recorded for this clone. The rearrangement uses TRBV7-9 and TRBJ1-5, with D maybe TRBD1 (5 bases). CDR1 SEHNR and CDR2 FQNEAQ come from the germline V gene (reference sequence). CDR3 length equals 13 residues. The germline V and J ends were trimmed by 2 bases and 7 bases, with 9 bases remaining between them. The chain's CDR3 is CASSLPGPQPQHF. The DNA for the CDR3 is TGTGCCAGCAGCTTACCAGGGCCACAGCCCCAGCATTTT.